This T cell receptor beta chain was identified in a study of shared clonotypes between healthy human individuals. Worth noting for this clone: Its target is unknown.

Sequencing was performed with immunoSEQ multiplex PCR; in TCRdb, only in-frame clones are kept and a portion is missing. Altogether some 1,400,000 clones are present, roughly 97% being singletons, with the ten largest covering 1.2%. Overall study results and limits: Larger richness was generally estimated for naive than memory subsets. Apart from blood, nothing was sampled; tissue repertoires likely differ.

The authors divided CD4+ cells into CD45RA+ naive and CD45RA-negative memory subsets. Sequenced material: naive CD4+ T cells sorted from blood. As for subset: CD45RA+ positively selected. The sequence came from a man aged 25 to 40 in good health.

CDR3 region: CASSADSPAVGYTF. CDR3 sequence (DNA): TGTGCCAGCAGTGCGGACTCACCGGCGGTTGGCTACACCTTC. The chain employs TRBV2 and TRBJ1-2, with D uncertain. The CDR3 spans 14 residues. V dropped 4 bases and J dropped 7 bases, with 16 bases sitting between them. CDR1 and CDR2 (germline): SNHLY, FYNNEI.